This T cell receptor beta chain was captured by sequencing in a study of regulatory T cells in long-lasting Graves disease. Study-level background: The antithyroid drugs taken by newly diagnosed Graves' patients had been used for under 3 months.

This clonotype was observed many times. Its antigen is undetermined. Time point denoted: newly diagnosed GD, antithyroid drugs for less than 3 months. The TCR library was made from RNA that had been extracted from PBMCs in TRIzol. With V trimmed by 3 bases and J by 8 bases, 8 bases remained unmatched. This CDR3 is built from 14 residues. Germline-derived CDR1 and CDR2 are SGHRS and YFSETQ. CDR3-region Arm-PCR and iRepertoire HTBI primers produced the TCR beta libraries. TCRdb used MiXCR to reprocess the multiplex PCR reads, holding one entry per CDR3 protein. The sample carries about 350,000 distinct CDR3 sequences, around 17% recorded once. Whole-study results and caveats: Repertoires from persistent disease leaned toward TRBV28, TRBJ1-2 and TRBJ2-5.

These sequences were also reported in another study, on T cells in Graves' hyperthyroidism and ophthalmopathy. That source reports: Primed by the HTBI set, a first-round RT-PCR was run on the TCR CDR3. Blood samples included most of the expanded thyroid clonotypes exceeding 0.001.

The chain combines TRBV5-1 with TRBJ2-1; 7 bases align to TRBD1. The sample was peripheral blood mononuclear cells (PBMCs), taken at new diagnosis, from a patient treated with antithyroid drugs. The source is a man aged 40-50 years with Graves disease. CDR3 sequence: CASSWNRGNDEQFF. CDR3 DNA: TGCGCCAGCAGCTGGAACAGGGGTAACGATGAGCAGTTCTTC.